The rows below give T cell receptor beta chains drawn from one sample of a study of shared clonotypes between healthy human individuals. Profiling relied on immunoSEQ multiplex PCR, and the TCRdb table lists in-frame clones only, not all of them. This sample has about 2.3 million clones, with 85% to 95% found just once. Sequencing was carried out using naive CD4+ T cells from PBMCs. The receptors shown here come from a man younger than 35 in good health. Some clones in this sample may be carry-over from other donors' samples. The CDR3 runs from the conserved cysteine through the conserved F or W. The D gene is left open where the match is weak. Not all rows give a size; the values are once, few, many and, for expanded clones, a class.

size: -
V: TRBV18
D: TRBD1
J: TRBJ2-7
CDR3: CASSLPGQTSSYEQYF
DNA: TGTGCCAGCTCACTACCGGGACAGACGAGCTCCTACGAGCAGTACTTC

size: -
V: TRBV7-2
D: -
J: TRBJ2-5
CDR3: CASSLDWGETQYF
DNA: TGTGCCAGCAGCTTAGATTGGGGAGAGACCCAGTACTTC

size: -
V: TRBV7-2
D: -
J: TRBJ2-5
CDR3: CASSLDGRAETQYF
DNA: TGTGCCAGCAGCTTAGATGGACGGGCAGAGACCCAGTACTTC

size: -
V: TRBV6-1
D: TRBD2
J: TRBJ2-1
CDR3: CASSEGGGRRNEQFF
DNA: TGTGCCAGCAGTGAAGGGGGCGGGAGGAGGAATGAGCAGTTCTTC

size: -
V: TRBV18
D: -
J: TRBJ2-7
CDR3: CASSPGRLMQQYF
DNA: TGTGCCAGCTCCCCGGGACGGTTAATGCAGCAGTACTTC

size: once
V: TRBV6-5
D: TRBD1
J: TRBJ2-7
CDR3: CASRQLWGQETYF
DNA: TGTGCCAGCAGACAACTATGGGGACAGGAGACGTACTTC

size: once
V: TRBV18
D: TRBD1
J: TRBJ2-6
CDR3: CASSPRDRGLGANVLTF
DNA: TGTGCCAGCTCCCCCCGGGACAGGGGATTAGGGGCCAACGTCCTGACTTTC

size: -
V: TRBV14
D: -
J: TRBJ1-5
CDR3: CASSQGFNQPQHF
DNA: TGTGCCAGCAGCCAAGGTTTCAATCAGCCCCAGCATTTT

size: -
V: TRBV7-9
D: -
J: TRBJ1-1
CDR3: CASSLLQTSEAFF
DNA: TGTGCCAGCAGCTTACTACAAACCAGTGAAGCTTTCTTT

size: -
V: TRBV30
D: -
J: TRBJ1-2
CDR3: CAWISGFLLDGYTF
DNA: TGTGCCTGGATTTCGGGCTTCCTCCTCGATGGCTACACCTTC

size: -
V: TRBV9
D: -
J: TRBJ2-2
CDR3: CASSVGVSPRVRELFF
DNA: TGTGCCAGCAGCGTAGGAGTCTCCCCTCGTGTCCGGGAGCTGTTTTTT

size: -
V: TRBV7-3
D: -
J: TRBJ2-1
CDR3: CASSSEAFSYNEQFF
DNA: TGTGCCAGCAGCTCAGAAGCCTTCTCCTACAATGAGCAGTTCTTC

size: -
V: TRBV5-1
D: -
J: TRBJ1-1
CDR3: CASSLEGLGTEAFF
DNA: TGCGCCAGCAGCTTAGAGGGACTCGGGACTGAAGCTTTCTTT

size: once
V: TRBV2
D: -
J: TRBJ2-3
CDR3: CASRTITDTQYF
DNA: TGTGCCAGCAGAACGATCACAGATACGCAGTATTTT

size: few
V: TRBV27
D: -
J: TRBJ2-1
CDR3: CASSFLEGNEQFF
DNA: TGTGCCAGCAGTTTCCTCGAGGGGAATGAGCAGTTCTTC

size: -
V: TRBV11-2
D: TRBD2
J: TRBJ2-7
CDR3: CASSYDLAGGTFYEQYF
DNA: TGTGCCAGCAGCTACGATTTAGCGGGAGGGACTTTCTACGAGCAGTACTTC

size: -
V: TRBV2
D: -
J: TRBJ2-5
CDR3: CASSPSGSWTQYF
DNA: TGTGCCAGCAGCCCCAGCGGGTCGTGGACCCAGTACTTC

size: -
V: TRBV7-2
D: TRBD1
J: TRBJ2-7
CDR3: CASSFGTGLYEQYF
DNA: TGTGCCAGCAGCTTCGGGACAGGCCTCTACGAGCAGTACTTC

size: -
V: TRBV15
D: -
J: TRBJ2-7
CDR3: CATSRQGTREQYF
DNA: TGTGCCACCAGCAGACAAGGGACCCGCGAGCAGTACTTC

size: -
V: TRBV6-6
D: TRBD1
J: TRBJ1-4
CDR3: CASSYSRGRGEEKLFF
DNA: TGTGCCAGCAGTTACTCGAGAGGCAGGGGGGAAGAAAAACTGTTTTTT